The 29 T cell receptor beta chains below were found in one sample sequenced in a study of T cell repertoires in cytomegalovirus infection. Antigen specificity for these receptors is unknown. TCRdb reprocessed the reads via MiXCR and lists one record per CDR3 protein. This table has about 500,000 distinct CDR3 sequences, around 35% appearing once. This sample comprised cultured PBMCs, obtained from culture after CMV antigen stimulation. The receptors shown here come from a human donor in good health (CMV status not recorded). Some clones in this sample may be carry-over from other donors' samples.

V usage is TRBV7-3 and J usage is TRBJ1-2; D is perhaps TRBD1 (5 bases). CDR3 length: 17 amino acids. Germline loops: CDR1 SGHTA, CDR2 FQGTGA. V lost 5 bases and J 2 bases, leaving 21 bases between the germline ends. CDR3 amino acids: CASSRRRQGTPNYGYTF. The CDR3 bases are TGTGCCAGCAGCCGTCGGAGGCAGGGCACCCCCAACTATGGCTACACCTTC. The full variable domain, its missing parts supplied by reference TRBV7-3 and TRBJ1-2, is GAGVSQTPSNKVTEKGKYVELRCDPISGHTALYWYRQSLGQGPEFLIYFQGTGAADDSGLPNDRFFAVRPEGSVSTLKIQRTERGDSAVYLCASSRRRQGTPNYGYTFGSGTRLTVV.

The J gene is TRBJ2-7, the V gene TRBV5-6, with 11 bases fitting TRBD2. CDR1 and CDR2 (germline): SGHDT, YYEEEE. This CDR3 comprises 15 residues. V lost 3 bases, J lost 2 bases, and 4 bases stayed unmatched. The CDR3 spells CASSSPGLAAYEQYV. For the CDR3, the DNA is TGTGCCAGCAGCTCCCCGGGACTAGCGGCCTACGAGCAGTACGTC.

This clonotype appeared a few times. The chain joins TRBV12-3 or TRBV12-4 to TRBJ1-4; D not resolved. V lost 3 bases to trimming and J lost 9 bases, with 8 bases between them. This CDR3 comprises 12 residues. Here the CDR3 DNA reads TGTGCCAGCAGTTTCCCAGACAAAAAACTGTTTTTT. This codes for CASSFPDKKLFF.

The V call is TRBV19, the J call TRBJ2-7; 9 bases match TRBD1. Germline V gene lookup returns CDR1 LNHDA and CDR2 SQIVND (reference sequence). V shed 0 bases and J 6 bases; nucleotides not matched to a gene: 9. The CDR3 sequence is 16 residues long. CDR3 coding DNA: TGTGCCAGTAGTATAGATGAGGGACAGGGTCGATCCGAGCAGTACTTC. Translation gives CASSIDEGQGRSEQYF.

The gene calls are TRBV7-2 and TRBJ2-2, with 7 bases aligning to TRBD2. The trim removed 4 bases at V and 1 base at J, leaving 9 bases unmatched. The length of the CDR3 is 17 residues. Germline V gives CDR1 SGHTA, CDR2 FQGNSA. The CDR3 sequence is CASSSKQASGNTGELFF. The CDR3 DNA sequence: TGTGCCAGCAGCTCTAAGCAGGCTAGCGGGAACACCGGGGAGCTGTTTTTT.

This clonotype was counted a few times. The V call is TRBV11-3, the J call TRBJ2-2, with TRBD2 matching 10 bases. This CDR3 contains 18 residues. The V and J ends lost 0 bases and 1 base, in that order; junction bases with no gene match: 5. CDR1 and CDR2 from the germline V gene are SGHNT and YENEEA. CDR3 amino acids: CASSLDIRLAGNTGELFF. DNA of the CDR3: TGTGCCAGCAGCTTAGATATCAGACTAGCGGGGAACACCGGGGAGCTGTTTTTT.

There are a few counts of this clonotype. The CDR3: CASIEGLGAEQYF. CDR3 bases: TGTGCCAGCATAGAGGGCCTGGGGGCCGAGCAGTACTTC. The rearrangement links TRBV2 to TRBJ2-7; perhaps TRBD1 as D (6 bases). Germline V gene lookup returns CDR1 SNHLY and CDR2 FYNNEI. V lost 7 bases and J lost 6, with 16 bases in between. CDR3 length equals 13 residues.

V gene TRBV10-3 combines with J gene TRBJ2-7, with D possibly TRBD1 on 5 matching bases. This CDR3 has 12 amino acids. Germline V gene sequence: CDR1 ENHRY, CDR2 SYGVKD. V dropped 8 bases and J dropped 2 bases, with 10 bases sitting between them. This CDR3 is CAIGDSTYEQYV. In DNA form, the CDR3 reads TGTGCCATCGGAGACAGTACCTACGAGCAGTACGTC.

The chain uses TRBV7-2 and TRBJ2-3, with 14 bases aligning to TRBD2. V dropped 0 bases and J dropped 5; count of bases not matched to a gene: 7. This CDR3 contains 18 residues. CDR1 and CDR2 from the germline V gene are SGHTA and FQGNSA. CDR3 sequence (DNA): TGTGCCAGCAGCTTAGCCGGGACTAGCGGGAGAAGGGGAGATACGCAGTATTTT. Translating it yields CASSLAGTSGRRGDTQYF.

This clonotype turned up a few times. The chain carries TRBV7-9 and TRBJ2-5; D may match TRBD1 or TRBD2 (5 bases each). With 5 bases removed from V and 5 bases from J, the gap between germline ends came to 15 bases. The CDR3 has 14 residues. Germline CDR1 and CDR2: SEHNR and FQNEAQ (reference sequence). CDR3 bases: TGTGCCAGCAGCGAGGGGCAGTTGGTGGAGACCCAGTACTTC. This sequence encodes CASSEGQLVETQYF. The full variable domain, its missing parts supplied by reference TRBV7-9 and TRBJ2-5, is DTGVSQNPRHKITKRGQNVTFRCDPISEHNRLYWYRQTLGQGPEFLTYFQNEAQLEKSRLLSDRFSAERPKGSFSTLEIQRTEQGDSAMYLCASSEGQLVETQYFGPGTRLLVL.

This clonotype has only a few counts. V is TRBV11-3 and J is TRBJ1-3; D is ambiguous. V lost 3 bases and J 4 bases, leaving 10 bases between the germline ends. Germline V lookup: CDR1 SGHNT, CDR2 YENEEA. This CDR3 spans 14 amino acids. For the CDR3, the DNA is TGTGCCAGCAGCTTTGGCCACCTGGGAAACACCATATATTTT. As protein: CASSFGHLGNTIYF. The full variable domain, with the rest looked up from reference TRBV11-3 and TRBJ1-3, is EAGVVQSPRYKIIEKKQPVAFWCNPISGHNTLYWYLQNLGQGPELLIRYENEEAVDDSQLPKDRFSAERLKGVDSTLKIQPAELGDSAVYLCASSFGHLGNTIYFGEGSWLTVV.

Regarding this clonotype: It may be a read error: a sequence one base away is much more abundant. CDR3 protein: CASSFENQPQHF. CDR3 coding DNA: TGTGCCAGCAGTTTCGAGAATCAGCCCCAGCATTTT. The V call is TRBV28, the J call TRBJ1-5; D gene ambiguous. The germline gives CDR1 MDHEN, CDR2 SYDVKM. The V end lost 3 bases, the J end lost 4 bases, and 4 bases lay between the germline ends. The CDR3 sequence is 12 residues long.

This sequence joins TRBV5-6 and TRBJ2-3; TRBD2 matches 7 bases. The CDR3 contains 16 residues. In germline, CDR1 is SGHDT, CDR2 YYEEEE. V dropped 2 bases and J dropped 1; count of bases not matched to a gene: 7. The CDR3 nucleotides read TGTGCCAGCAGCTTTTTCGCGGGAGAGGGCACAGATACGCAGTATTTT. Protein sequence: CASSFFAGEGTDTQYF.

A few counts support this clonotype. The chain couples TRBV10-1 to TRBJ2-7; 8 positions agree with TRBD2. Germline CDR1 WNHNN, CDR2 SYGVQD (reference sequence). V lost 4 bases and J lost 6; bases outside the gene matches: 14. This CDR3 has 16 amino acids. The CDR3 protein is CASSAPGEREIREQYV. CDR3 bases: TGCGCCAGCAGTGCCCCGGGCGAGCGGGAGATCCGCGAGCAGTACGTC.

This clonotype was detected only a few times. J is TRBJ2-7 and V is TRBV3-1; D gene uncertain. The germline gives CDR1 LGHDT, CDR2 YNNKEL (reference sequence). The ends were cut back, 0 bases at V and 6 bases at J, with 18 bases in the middle. The CDR3 runs 16 residues. Here the CDR3 reads CASSQDPVGWSSEQYF. For the CDR3, the DNA is TGTGCCAGCAGCCAAGATCCGGTAGGGTGGAGCAGCGAGCAGTACTTC.

The chain has TRBV19 and TRBJ1-5; D gene ambiguous. The CDR3 is 16 amino acids. The V end was cut by 0 bases, the J end by 5 bases, with 14 bases between. Germline CDR1 LNHDA, CDR2 SQIVND (reference sequence). DNA for the CDR3: TGTGCCAGTAGTATAGATATGGTTCTCAATTATCAGCCCCAGCATTTT. It codes for CASSIDMVLNYQPQHF.

This chain connects TRBV29-1 to TRBJ2-2, with TRBD2 as a possible D gene (6 bases). The ends were cut back, 0 bases at V and 2 bases at J, with 10 bases in the middle. The CDR3 loop spans 15 amino acids. Germline lookup yields CDR1 SQVTM and CDR2 ANQGSEA. CDR3 in amino acids: CSVEDMGTNTGELFF. The CDR3 nucleotides read TGCAGCGTTGAAGATATGGGGACTAACACCGGGGAGCTGTTTTTT.

This clonotype was seen ten or more times. This chain links TRBV12-3 or TRBV12-4 with TRBJ1-5; D uncertain. The CDR3 covers 20 residues. V was shortened by 3 bases and J by 5 bases, with 29 bases between the two germline ends. The CDR3 nucleotides read TGTGCCAGCAGTTTCGTCGCCCTCCTGAGTCCTCAAAGAGTCCATCAGCCCCAGCATTTT. This gives the protein CASSFVALLSPQRVHQPQHF.

The V call is TRBV5-4, the J call TRBJ2-3; unclear D gene. Germline V gene data show CDR1 as SGHNT and CDR2 as YYREEE (reference sequence). The ends were cut back, 4 bases at V and 4 bases at J, with 13 bases in the middle. This CDR3 comprises 14 residues. DNA for the CDR3: TGTGCCAGCAGCCCATCCTTTAAACCAGATACGCAGTATTTT. Translating it yields CASSPSFKPDTQYF.

This chain joins TRBV20-1 and TRBJ1-1; 7 bases are shared with TRBD1. The germline V gene encodes CDR1 DFQATT and CDR2 SNEGSKA (reference sequence). CDR3 length: 11 residues. The V and J ends lost 5 bases and 8 bases, in that order; junction bases with no gene match: 5. CDR3 sequence reads: CSAFTGAEAFF. In DNA, the CDR3 is TGCAGTGCTTTTACAGGGGCCGAAGCTTTCTTT.

There are a few counts of this clonotype. In DNA, the CDR3 is TGCGCCAGTACCTTACAGGGAACACCTGGGGCCAACGTCCTGACTTTC. This sequence encodes CASTLQGTPGANVLTF. The chain combines TRBV5-1 with TRBJ2-6; maybe TRBD1 (6 bases). Germline-derived CDR1 and CDR2 are SGHRS and YFSETQ. V lost 8 bases and J lost 2, with 17 bases in between. This CDR3 contains 16 residues.

CDR3 in amino acids: CASRRGVLGYTF. Here the CDR3 DNA reads TGTGCCAGCAGGCGGGGGGTGTTGGGCTACACCTTC. The chain has TRBV28 and TRBJ1-2, with a possible D match to TRBD1 (5 bases). V was cut by 6 bases and J by 8 bases, with 13 bases left in between. This CDR3 has 12 amino acids. Germline lookup yields CDR1 MDHEN and CDR2 SYDVKM.

The chain is built from TRBV30 and TRBJ2-2, with 10 bases aligning to TRBD2. V lost 8 bases to trimming and J lost 2 bases; unmatched junction nucleotides: 5. Germline values: CDR1 GTSNPN, CDR2 SVGIG (reference sequence). The CDR3 is 14 residues long. The CDR3 region has the DNA TGTGCCCATCGGACTAGCGGAAACACCGGGGAGCTGTTTTTT. Translated, it gives CAHRTSGNTGELFF. The complete variable domain, with remaining parts taken from reference TRBV30 and TRBJ2-2, reads SQTIHQWPATLVQPVGSPLSLECTVEGTSNPNLYWYRQAAGRGLQLLFYSVGIGQISSEVPQNLSASRPQDRQFILSSKKLLLSDSGFYLCAHRTSGNTGELFFGEGSRLTVL.

This chain connects TRBV6-1 to TRBJ2-7; D is perhaps TRBD2 (6 bases). Germline values: CDR1 MNHNS, CDR2 SASEGT. V gave up 5 bases and J gave up 6 bases, with 11 bases separating them. The CDR3 totals 12 residues. The CDR3 coding sequence is TGTGCCAGCAGTTTCGGGGGTCTCGAGCAGTACTTC. Amino acid sequence: CASSFGGLEQYF.

The chain has TRBV19 and TRBJ1-5, with D possibly TRBD1 on 6 matching bases. Trimming took off 0 bases at V and 6 bases at J, with 12 bases between the two ends. This CDR3 spans 15 amino acids. Looked up from germline, CDR1 is LNHDA and CDR2 is SQIVND (reference sequence). As DNA, the CDR3 is TGTGCCAGTAGTATAGAGGGCACAGGGCGTCAGCCCCAGCATTTT. It yields the protein CASSIEGTGRQPQHF.

As concerns this clonotype: One junction end does not reproduce the germline sequence, and a read error may be involved. The chain is built from TRBV25-1 and TRBJ1-3; D unresolved. This CDR3 contains 14 residues. In germline, CDR1 is MGHDK, CDR2 SYGVNS. The CDR3 loop reads CASSIAGSGNSIYF. Written as DNA, the CDR3 is TGTGCCAGCTCCATCGCCGGCTCTGGAAACTCCATATATTTT.

This clonotype was seen a handful of times. This sequence joins TRBV6-2 or TRBV6-3 and TRBJ1-2; weak D call: TRBD1 (5 bases). Germline V lookup: CDR1 MNHEY, CDR2 SVGEGT. The CDR3 loop spans 14 amino acids. Trimming took off 4 bases at V and 8 bases at J, with 17 bases between the two ends. The CDR3 spells CASSSQGRDGGYTF. CDR3 sequence (DNA): TGTGCCAGCAGTTCCCAGGGCAGGGATGGAGGCTACACCTTC.

V and J are TRBV28 and TRBJ1-1, with TRBD1 matching 8 bases. This CDR3 contains 12 residues. Germline loops: CDR1 MDHEN, CDR2 SYDVKM. The V segment lost 5 bases and the J segment 11 bases; nucleotides outside the gene matches: 7. CDR3 sequence reads: CASSPWTGRAFF. The CDR3, as DNA: TGTGCCAGCAGTCCATGGACAGGGAGGGCTTTCTTT.

This clonotype was seen repeatedly, ten times or more. This rearrangement joins TRBV5-1 to TRBJ1-2, with a tentative D call TRBD1 (5 bases). The germline V gene encodes CDR1 SGHRS and CDR2 YFSETQ. The CDR3 consists of 14 residues. Trimming left V 0 bases short and J 2 bases short, with 8 bases between. DNA for the CDR3: TGCGCCAGCAGCTTGGGGGGCTCCAACTATGGCTACACCTTC. Its protein is CASSLGGSNYGYTF.